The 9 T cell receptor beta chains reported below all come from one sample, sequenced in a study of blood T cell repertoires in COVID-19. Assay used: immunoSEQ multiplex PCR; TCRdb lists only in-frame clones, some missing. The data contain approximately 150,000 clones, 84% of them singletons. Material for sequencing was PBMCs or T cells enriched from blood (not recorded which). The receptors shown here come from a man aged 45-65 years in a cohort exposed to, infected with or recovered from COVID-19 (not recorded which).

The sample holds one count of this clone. CDR3 DNA sequence: TGTGCCAGCAGTTTATGGCGGGGGCTGAGCAATCAGCCCCAGCATTTT. Residues: CASSLWRGLSNQPQHF. The chain employs TRBV28 and TRBJ1-5; weak D call: TRBD1 (6 bases). Germline V lookup: CDR1 MDHEN, CDR2 SYDVKM. Trimming cost V 0 bases and J 1 base, with 10 bases left between them. The CDR3 extends over 16 amino acids.

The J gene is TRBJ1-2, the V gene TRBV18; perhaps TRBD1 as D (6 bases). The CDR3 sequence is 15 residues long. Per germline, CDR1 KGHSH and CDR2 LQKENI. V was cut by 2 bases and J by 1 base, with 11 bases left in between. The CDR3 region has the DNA TGTGCCAGCTCACCAAGCGGGGGCGATAACTATGGCTACACCTTC. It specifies CASSPSGGDNYGYTF.

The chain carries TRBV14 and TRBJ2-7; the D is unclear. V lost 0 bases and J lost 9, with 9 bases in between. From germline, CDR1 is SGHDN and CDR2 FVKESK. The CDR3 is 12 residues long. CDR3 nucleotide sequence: TGTGCCAGCAGCCAAGATCGACTTCGGCAGTACTTC. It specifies CASSQDRLRQYF. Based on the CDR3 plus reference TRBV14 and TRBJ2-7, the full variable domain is EAGVTQFPSHSVIEKGQTVTLRCDPISGHDNLYWYRRVMGKEIKFLLHFVKESKQDESGMPNNRFLAERTGGTYSTLKVQPAELEDSGVYFCASSQDRLRQYFGPGTRLTVT.

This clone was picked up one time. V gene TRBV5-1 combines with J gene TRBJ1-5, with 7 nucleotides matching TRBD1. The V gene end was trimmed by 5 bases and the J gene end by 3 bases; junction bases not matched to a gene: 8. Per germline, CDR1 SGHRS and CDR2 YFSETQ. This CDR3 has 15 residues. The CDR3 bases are TGCGCCAGCAGTCCATCGGGACAGTTCAATCAGCCCCAGCATTTT. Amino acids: CASSPSGQFNQPQHF.

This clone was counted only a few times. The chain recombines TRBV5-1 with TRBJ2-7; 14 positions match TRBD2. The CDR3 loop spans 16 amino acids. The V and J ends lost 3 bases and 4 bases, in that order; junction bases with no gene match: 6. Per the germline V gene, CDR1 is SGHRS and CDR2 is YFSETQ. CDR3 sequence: CASSSRTSGGSYEQYF. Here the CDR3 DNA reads TGCGCCAGCAGCTCTAGGACTAGCGGGGGGTCATACGAGCAGTACTTC.

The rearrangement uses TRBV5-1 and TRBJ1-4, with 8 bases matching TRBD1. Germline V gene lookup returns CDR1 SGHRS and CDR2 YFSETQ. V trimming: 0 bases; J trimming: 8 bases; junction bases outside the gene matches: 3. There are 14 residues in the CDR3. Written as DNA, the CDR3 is TGCGCCAGCAGCTTGGGCCAGGGGGCCGAAAAACTGTTTTTT. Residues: CASSLGQGAEKLFF.

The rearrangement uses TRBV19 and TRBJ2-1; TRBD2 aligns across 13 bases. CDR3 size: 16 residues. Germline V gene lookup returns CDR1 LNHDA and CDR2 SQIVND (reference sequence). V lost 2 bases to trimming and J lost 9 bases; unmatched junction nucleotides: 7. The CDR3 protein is CASSISGTSGIAEQFF. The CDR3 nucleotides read TGTGCCAGTAGTATATCCGGGACTAGCGGGATTGCTGAGCAGTTCTTC.

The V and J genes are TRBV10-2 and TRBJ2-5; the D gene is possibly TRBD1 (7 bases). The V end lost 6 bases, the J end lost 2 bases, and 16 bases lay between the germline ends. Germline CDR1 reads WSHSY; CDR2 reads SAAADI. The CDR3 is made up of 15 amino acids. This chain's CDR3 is CASRGGTDDQETQYF. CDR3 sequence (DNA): TGCGCCAGCAGAGGGGGGACAGACGATCAAGAGACCCAGTACTTC.

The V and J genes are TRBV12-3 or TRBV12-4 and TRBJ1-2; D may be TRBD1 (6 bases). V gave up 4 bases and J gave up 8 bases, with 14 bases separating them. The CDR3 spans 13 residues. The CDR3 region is CASSSGQSGGYTF. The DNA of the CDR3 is TGTGCCAGCAGTTCAGGACAGTCGGGCGGCTACACCTTC.